This record looks at one TCR beta chain sequence and its context. No cognate antigen has been identified for it. Base qualities are not provided; no much larger clone lies one nucleotide away. RNA was extracted using the RNeasy kit, and roughly 0.5 to 1 microgram was reverse transcribed with random hexamers. The immunoSEQ multiplex PCR assay, covering 54 Vbeta and 13 Jbeta segments, was used to amplify TCR beta CDR3 regions. To correct PCR amplification bias, a synthetic template baseline was used for both primer optimization and computational correction. Concerning the study's data processing: Reads were annotated to V, D and J genes per IMGT and analyzed with immunoSEQ Analyzer, keeping only productive sequences. Clonality was computed as one minus Shannon entropy normalized by log2 of the number of productive unique sequences. For each patient and control, public and private clones were evaluated among the 100 most prevalent clones. Susac-specific clones were defined as absent from healthy and MS cohorts, over a thousand published viral clones and other ImmuneACCESS disease sequences. TCRdb reanalyzed the raw reads on its own, using fastp at Q25 for trimming and MiXCR for clone calling, and kept in-frame beta chains. CDR3 protein sequences are deduplicated, and each keeps its most common genes and DNA. TCRdb's processing, not the study's, gives the V and J calls here. In all, the sample holds approximately 150,000 distinct CDR3 sequences, and approximately 94% of those were seen once. Roughly 0.1% of the sample comes from the top ten.

This sample is part of a study of CD8 T cells in Susac syndrome (dated by TCRdb to 2018 to 2020). Regarding the study in general: The study used repertoire sequencing to test whether antigen drove CD8+ T cell activation and differentiation in Susac syndrome.

There are 13 amino acids in the CDR3, from cysteine to phenylalanine inclusive. The CDR3 DNA has 39 bases and is translated from base 1. V and J lose 10 bases and 1 base, and a span of 14 bases separates them. CDR1 MDHEN and CDR2 SYDVKM were looked up in the germline V gene. The paper's findings and limits, for the study overall: The number of individuals in the TCR sequencing and HLA analysis was recognized as being relatively small.

Peripheral blood CD8+ and CD4+ T cells from healthy donors, Susac syndrome patients and multiple sclerosis patients were profiled by high-throughput TCR beta sequencing. The multiple sclerosis controls were treatment-naive patients whose relapsing-remitting disease, either stable or active, fulfilled the revised McDonald criteria. Bulk CD8+ and CD4+ T cells were purified magnetically by negative isolation, whereas CD8+ TEMRA cells were enriched by FACS. Blood was collected in EDTA tubes and processed within 24 hours, with PBMCs isolated through density gradient centrifugation. PBMCs intended for TCR sequencing were cryopreserved in liquid nitrogen and were subsequently thawed in a 37 degrees C water bath. The sorted or isolated CD4+, CD8+ and CD8+ TEMRA cells had a purity of 90% or higher.

The chain joins TRBV28 to TRBJ2-7; confidence is insufficient to name the D gene. This TCR was recovered from a human donor with multiple sclerosis. Material for sequencing was CD4+ T cells from PBMCs. The nucleotide sequence reads TGTGCCACCTCCCTGGTTTCGTCCTACGAGCAGTACTTC. Its protein product is CATSLVSSYEQYF.